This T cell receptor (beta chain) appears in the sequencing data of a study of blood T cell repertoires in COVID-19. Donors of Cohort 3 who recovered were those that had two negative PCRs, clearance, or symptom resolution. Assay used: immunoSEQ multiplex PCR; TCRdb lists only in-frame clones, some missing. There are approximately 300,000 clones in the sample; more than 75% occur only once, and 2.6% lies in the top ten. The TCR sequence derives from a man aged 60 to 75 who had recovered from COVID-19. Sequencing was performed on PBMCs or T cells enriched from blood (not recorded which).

The CDR3: CASTQGANTYNEQFF. The CDR3 coding sequence is TGTGCCAGCACTCAGGGGGCGAATACCTACAATGAGCAGTTCTTC. The chain uses TRBV27 and TRBJ2-1, with TRBD1 identical over 8 bases. CDR3 length: 15 amino acids. CDR1 and CDR2 from the germline V gene are MNHEY and SMNVEV (reference sequence). V lost 7 bases and J lost 2; bases outside the gene matches: 7.